In this sample, the clone carrying this TCR beta chain turned up once. The germline V gene has CDR1 MDHEN and CDR2 SYDVKM. This CDR3 has 16 amino acids. V was shortened by 2 bases and J by 3 bases, with 16 bases between the two germline ends. The entry originates in a study of control samples from healthy donors and cancer patients. TCRdb's table, derived via immunoSEQ multiplex PCR, lists solely in-frame clones and lacks some. Counted here are 150,000 to 200,000 clones, 85% to 90% occurring once; the ten biggest clones make up 1.5% to 2%. The sample taken for sequencing was blood. This sequence was found in a young man in good health. The V call is TRBV28, the J call TRBJ2-5; D might be TRBD2 (6 bases). The CDR3 is CASSLKLGSGEETQYF. CDR3 nucleotide sequence: TGTGCCAGCAGTTTAAAATTGGGGTCGGGGGAAGAGACCCAGTACTTC.